Each of the 26 T cell receptor beta chains below was sequenced from the same sample in a study of blood T cell repertoires in COVID-19. Produced via immunoSEQ multiplex PCR; TCRdb's table is partial and in-frame only. The sample records under 300,000 clones, 85% to 90% being singletons. The specimen sequenced was peripheral blood. These TCRs come from a woman in her 70s with active or convalescent COVID-19.

The chain couples TRBV27 to TRBJ1-2, with D uncertain. The length of the CDR3 is 13 residues. The germline V gene encodes CDR1 MNHEY and CDR2 SMNVEV (reference sequence). Trimming removed 3 bases at V and 10 bases at J, with 15 bases between. This CDR3 reads CASSFEADRHYTF. The CDR3, as DNA: TGTGCCAGCAGTTTCGAGGCAGATCGGCACTACACCTTC.

This chain connects TRBV24-1 to TRBJ2-1; 11 bases are shared with TRBD2. CDR1 KGHDR and CDR2 SFDVKD come from the germline V gene. This CDR3 has 18 amino acids. J gave up 4 bases and V 2 bases, and 9 bases lay outside the gene matches. This CDR3 reads CATSDSTRGTSGYNEQFF. The CDR3 DNA is TGTGCCACCAGTGATTCTACCCGGGGGACTAGCGGATACAATGAGCAGTTCTTC.

The rearrangement links TRBV7-8 to TRBJ1-2; D unresolved. The CDR3 is 12 amino acids. Trimming left V 3 bases short and J 8 bases short, with 10 bases between. Germline V gene lookup returns CDR1 SGHVS and CDR2 FQNEAQ. The CDR3 reads CASSFEMGGYTF. The DNA of the CDR3 is TGTGCCAGCAGCTTTGAAATGGGCGGCTACACCTTC.

J is TRBJ1-2 and V is TRBV18; maybe TRBD1 (5 bases). This CDR3 comprises 15 residues. V was clipped by 3 bases and J by 3 bases, with 14 bases between them. The germline CDR1 and CDR2 sequences are KGHSH and LQKENI. The CDR3 nucleotides read TGTGCCAGCTCACCTAGAGGCAGGGAGGACTATGGCTACACCTTC. Its translation: CASSPRGREDYGYTF.

J is TRBJ2-1 and V is TRBV10-2, with 9 bases aligning to TRBD1. The J segment lost 15 bases and the V segment lost 4 bases, leaving 7 bases of the junction unmatched. The germline CDR1 and CDR2 sequences are WSHSY and SAAADI. The CDR3 runs 12 residues. CDR3 coding DNA: TGCGCCAGCAGTGCCCCGGGACAGGGCGTGTTCTTC. Translating it yields CASSAPGQGVFF.

This sequence joins TRBV6-5 and TRBJ2-7; 7 positions match TRBD1. This CDR3 spans 14 amino acids. V lost 6 bases, J lost 3 bases, and 8 bases stayed unmatched. Germline values: CDR1 MNHEY, CDR2 SVGAGI. The chain's CDR3 is CASRRDREGYEQYF. The DNA of the CDR3 is TGTGCCAGCAGAAGAGACAGGGAAGGCTACGAGCAGTACTTC.

This clone was detected only once. The chain carries TRBV18 and TRBJ1-3; D perhaps matches TRBD1 (5 bases). This CDR3 has 16 residues. With 3 bases removed from V and 0 bases from J, the gap between germline ends came to 12 bases. The germline gives CDR1 KGHSH, CDR2 LQKENI. The chain's CDR3 is CASSPGRTSSGNTIYF. DNA for the CDR3: TGTGCCAGCTCACCCGGACGGACAAGCTCTGGAAACACCATATATTTT. The variable domain in full, with the rest retrieved from reference TRBV18 and TRBJ1-3, is NAGVMQNPRHLVRRRGQEARLRCSPMKGHSHVYWYRQLPEEGLKFMVYLQKENIIDESGMPKERFSAEFPKEGPSILRIQQVVRGDSAAYFCASSPGRTSSGNTIYFGEGSWLTVV.

This chain joins TRBV7-8 and TRBJ2-7, with 9 nucleotides matching TRBD1. CDR3 length: 15 residues. Per the germline V gene, CDR1 is SGHVS and CDR2 is FQNEAQ. J lost 3 bases, V lost 2 bases, and 5 bases had no gene match. The chain's CDR3 is CASSLSQGAGYEQYF. The CDR3 DNA is TGTGCCAGCAGCTTATCACAGGGGGCCGGCTACGAGCAGTACTTC.

J is TRBJ2-5 and V is TRBV10-1, with a weak D call TRBD2 (5 bases). This CDR3 has 13 amino acids. The germline V gene has CDR1 WNHNN and CDR2 SYGVQD (reference sequence). V shed 3 bases and J shed 5 bases, with 10 bases lying between them. CDR3 residues: CASSDWRRETQYF. DNA for the CDR3: TGCGCCAGCAGTGATTGGCGGAGGGAGACCCAGTACTTC.

The chain carries TRBV6-5 and TRBJ1-3, with TRBD1 as a possible D gene (6 bases). The germline gives CDR1 MNHEY, CDR2 SVGAGI. Trimming took 5 bases from V and 2 from J, leaving 10 bases between them. CDR3 length: 14 residues. The CDR3 loop reads CASSPQGAGNTIYF. DNA for the CDR3: TGTGCCAGCAGTCCACAGGGAGCTGGAAACACCATATATTTT.

The rearrangement joins TRBV19 to TRBJ1-5; D unresolved. Between the trimmed V and J ends, which lost 6 bases and 4 bases, there was a span of 16 bases. The CDR3 is 15 residues long. Germline loops: CDR1 LNHDA, CDR2 SQIVND (reference sequence). The CDR3 DNA follows: TGTGCCAGTAGCAATGATTTGGGGAGTAATCAGCCCCAGCATTTT. It yields the protein CASSNDLGSNQPQHF.

The rearrangement joins TRBV6-5 to TRBJ1-3, with D perhaps matching TRBD1 (6 bases). The germline V gene encodes CDR1 MNHEY and CDR2 SVGAGI. The CDR3 is 14 amino acids. With 6 bases removed from V and 1 base from J, the gap between germline ends came to 10 bases. The CDR3 is CASREGQSGNTIYF. For the CDR3, the DNA is TGTGCCAGCAGAGAGGGACAATCTGGAAACACCATATATTTT.

V usage is TRBV5-1 and J usage is TRBJ2-5; 9 bases match TRBD1. The CDR3 extends over 15 amino acids. V lost 4 bases to trimming and J lost 5 bases; unmatched junction nucleotides: 9. The germline gives CDR1 SGHRS, CDR2 YFSETQ. The CDR3 protein is CASSPWTGDGETQYF. CDR3 bases: TGCGCCAGCAGCCCTTGGACAGGGGATGGCGAGACCCAGTACTTC.

The rearrangement uses TRBV12-5 and TRBJ2-5; 7 bases map to TRBD1. CDR1 is LGHNT and CDR2 is FRNRAP in the germline V gene. Losses at the gene ends were 1 base for V and 8 bases for J; bases not matched to a gene: 7. The CDR3 spans 14 residues. The CDR3 coding sequence is TGTGCTAGTGGTTTGGCCAGACAGGGAACAACCCAGTACTTC. Translation gives CASGLARQGTTQYF.

The gene calls are TRBV15 and TRBJ2-1; the D gene is possibly TRBD1 (7 bases). There are 15 residues in the CDR3. CDR1 and CDR2 from the germline V gene are LNHNV and YYDKDF (reference sequence). Between the trimmed V and J ends, which lost 0 bases and 7 bases, there was a span of 13 bases. The CDR3 coding sequence is TGTGCCACCAGCAGAGATCAGGCAGGGGGGAATGAGCAGTTCTTC. Translating it yields CATSRDQAGGNEQFF.

The chain carries TRBV14 and TRBJ1-1; D is possibly TRBD1 (6 bases). V was trimmed by 3 bases and J by 4 bases, leaving 9 bases between them. The CDR3 runs to 13 residues. Per germline, CDR1 SGHDN and CDR2 FVKESK. CDR3: CASSQQGTTEAFF. The DNA of the CDR3 is TGTGCCAGCAGCCAGCAGGGGACCACTGAAGCTTTCTTT.

The chain couples TRBV10-2 to TRBJ2-2; 9 bases align to TRBD1. The trim removed 0 bases at V and 3 bases at J, leaving 5 bases unmatched. From germline, CDR1 is WSHSY and CDR2 SAAADI. The CDR3 is 17 amino acids. CDR3: CASSESPGTGHTGELFF. The CDR3 nucleotides read TGCGCCAGCAGTGAGTCCCCCGGGACAGGGCACACCGGGGAGCTGTTTTTT.

The chain joins TRBV27 to TRBJ1-6; unclear D gene. V was shortened by 4 bases and J by 2 bases, with 3 bases between the two germline ends. The CDR3 is 13 amino acids. The germline V gene has CDR1 MNHEY and CDR2 SMNVEV (reference sequence). Written as DNA, the CDR3 is TGTGCCAGCAGTTCAGCCTATAATTCACCCCTCCACTTT. Its translation is CASSSAYNSPLHF.

This chain's CDR3 is CASSGGRWGREEGGNTIYF. In DNA form, the CDR3 reads TGTGCCAGCAGCGGCGGCCGATGGGGGAGGGAGGAGGGCGGAAACACCATATATTTT. This chain joins TRBV9 and TRBJ1-3; TRBD1 might be the D (5 bases). The length of the CDR3 is 19 residues. Germline lookup yields CDR1 SGDLS and CDR2 YYNGEE. V was clipped by 3 bases and J by 4 bases, with 26 bases between them.

The V call is TRBV19, the J call TRBJ2-4; D is perhaps TRBD1 (6 bases). Trimming took off 6 bases at V and 8 bases at J, with 14 bases between the two ends. There are 13 residues in the CDR3. The germline V gene has CDR1 LNHDA and CDR2 SQIVND (reference sequence). In DNA form, the CDR3 reads TGTGCCAGTAGGGACCAGGGGCGAGACATTCAGTACTTC. It specifies CASRDQGRDIQYF.

The chain couples TRBV4-2 to TRBJ1-1; D not certain. The CDR3 is 15 residues long. V lost 0 bases to trimming and J lost 0 bases, with 8 bases between them. Germline V lookup: CDR1 LGHNA, CDR2 YNFKEQ. CDR3 sequence reads: CASSQDSGMNTEAFF. CDR3 nucleotide sequence: TGTGCCAGCAGCCAAGATTCCGGGATGAACACTGAAGCTTTCTTT.

This clone was picked up a small number of times. The chain couples TRBV6-4 to TRBJ1-1, with D uncertain. Germline assignment: CDR1 MRHNA and CDR2 SNTAGT. The ends were cut back, 2 bases at V and 1 base at J, with 5 bases in the middle. The CDR3 length is 13 residues. CDR3 sequence reads: CASSDSQNTEAFF. The CDR3 coding sequence is TGTGCCAGCAGTGACAGCCAGAACACTGAAGCTTTCTTT.

J is TRBJ2-2 and V is TRBV11-3, with TRBD1 as a possible D gene (6 bases). The V end was cut by 5 bases, the J end by 0 bases, with 13 bases between. The CDR3 is 16 amino acids. Per germline, CDR1 SGHNT and CDR2 YENEEA. The CDR3 loop is CASSRGRTANTGELFF. The DNA for the CDR3 is TGTGCCAGCAGCCGAGGACGGACAGCGAACACCGGGGAGCTGTTTTTT.

The gene calls are TRBV7-9 and TRBJ2-1; 11 bases fit TRBD2. The CDR3 runs to 17 residues. V lost 5 bases and J lost 2; bases outside the gene matches: 8. Per the germline V gene, CDR1 is SEHNR and CDR2 is FQNEAQ (reference sequence). The CDR3 nucleotides are TGTGCCAGCAGCCCAAGAGGGACTAGCGGAGCCTACAATGAGCAGTTCTTC. Translated, it gives CASSPRGTSGAYNEQFF.

This chain uses TRBV18 with TRBJ1-1; D not certain. CDR1 and CDR2 (germline): KGHSH, LQKENI. Deletions cut 0 bases from V and 1 base from J, with 9 bases between. The CDR3 consists of 15 residues. DNA for the CDR3: TGTGCCAGCTCACCACCGAGGATCCAGAACACTGAAGCTTTCTTT. Translation: CASSPPRIQNTEAFF.

The CDR3 here is CASSPTGESTDTQYF. The DNA for the CDR3 is TGCGCCAGCAGCCCGACAGGGGAAAGCACAGATACGCAGTATTTT. This chain joins TRBV4-3 and TRBJ2-3, with 8 bases matching TRBD1. J gave up 0 bases and V 4 bases, and 3 bases lay outside the gene matches. Germline loops: CDR1 LGHNA, CDR2 YSLEER. The CDR3 consists of 15 residues.